This note documents a single T cell receptor (beta chain) sequence. Its antigen remains unknown. This CDR3 has 17 amino acids. The data were obtained in a study of PD-1 blockade in classical Hodgkin lymphoma. Study-level information: Treatment was intravenous nivolumab, 3 mg/kg every 2 weeks, until progression.

Study-level findings and limits: Newly diagnosed patients were said to have less baseline TCR diversity than healthy donors did. CD4+ TCR diversity, unlike CD8+, rose significantly by C4D1.

Time point indicated: cycle 4 day 1 (C4D1), after less than seven weeks of nivolumab. No patient escaped relapse after autologous stem cell transplantation, and brentuximab vedotin exposure varied. Libraries were prepared by immunoSEQ multiplex PCR; TCRdb keeps only in-frame clonotypes and omits some of them. This sample yields tens of thousands of clones, of which 70% to 80% are seen a single time; under 20% belongs to the top ten. The chain joins TRBV21-1 to TRBJ2-1; the DNA was not used to check the table's D call, TRBD2. TRBV21-1 is noted as a pseudogene. The sequence derives from a human donor with classical Hodgkin lymphoma. The sequencing here drew on peripheral blood mononuclear cells (PBMCs), taken before the fourth cycle of nivolumab. The CDR3 region has the DNA TGTGCCAGCAGCAAAGGGAGGGGCCTAAGCTCCTACAATGAGCAGTTCTTC. It translates to CASSKGRGLSSYNEQFF.